The T cell receptor (beta chain) described here comes from a study of blood T cells in healthy people across ages (dated by TCRdb to the mid-2010s). For the wider study: In model experiments, template switching captured roughly one uniquely barcoded TCR beta cDNA molecule for every two T cells. Using the same blood draw, the study looked at two additional independent replicas of 1 million unique cDNA reads for two donors, one aged 18 to 30 and the other aged 80 or older. Four age groups were formed from the donors: young (average 16 years), middle-aged (approximately 40), aged (62) and long-lived (around 82). Donors of different ages were randomly distributed across sequencing lanes to avoid experimental bias. Age-related changes in TCR beta repertoire diversity were measured in the study by deep sequencing normalized with unique cDNA molecular identifiers.

The 35 to 40 donors, aged roughly 6 to 100 years, were systemically healthy Caucasian individuals from Russia. Each donor gave ten milliliters of peripheral blood, drawn into EDTA-treated Vacutainer tubes. Ficoll-Paque density-gradient centrifugation was used to isolate PBMCs, with at least 7 million obtained per sample. Trizol reagent was used to extract total RNA from the PBMCs, yielding at least 5 micrograms per sample. For every donor, flow cytometry on a PBMC aliquot measured the percentage of naive CD45RAhigh/CD27high T cells. The library relied on 5' RACE. Sequencing took place on an Illumina HiSeq 2500. The second PCR ran for roughly 6 to 11 cycles and used a J-beta primer mix along with a sample-barcoded 5' primer. A template-switch 5' adaptor carrying 12 random nucleotides introduced a unique molecular identifier onto each TCR beta cDNA molecule. Each sample yielded at least 3 million CDR3-containing paired-end reads. First-strand cDNA was synthesized from all RNA with the Mint cDNA synthesis kit, primed by a TRBC-specific oligonucleotide. Following uracil-DNA glycosylase treatment, all cDNA underwent a first 18-cycle PCR with the universal primers M1SS and BC2_uni_R. The original methods were these. Each sample was normalized by randomly selecting 1 million high-quality reads, each carrying a distinct molecular identifier. Reads sharing molecular identifiers were discarded rather than binned into consensus sequences. CDR3 identification, clonotype clustering and error correction used MiTCR with a Q25 quality threshold and the strictest error-elimination algorithm. A nonparametric unseen species model using Euler transformation provided a lower-bound estimate of total TCR beta diversity. Through fastp at Q25 and MiXCR, TCRdb rebuilt clones from the public reads, retaining in-frame beta chains. Entries that share a CDR3 protein sequence are merged under the most common genes and DNA. The V and J calls, along with clone size, are taken from TCRdb and not from the paper's own processing. Recorded for this sample are around 870,000 distinct CDR3 sequences; 29% of them occurred a single time. 15% to 20% of the sample is held by the ten biggest clonotypes.

General findings and caveats noted by the study authors: Bulk unsorted PBMC profiling prevented conclusive comparison of naive and antigen-experienced compartments. Estimates of total diversity based on one million sequenced T cells were considered lower bounds and underestimates. Because the CMV infection status of the donors was unknown, age-related changes in expanded clonotypes may potentially have been confounded. As age increased, observed TCR beta diversity per million T cells dropped in a roughly linear way, and a significant reduction was already evident by age around 41. The long-lived group showed more naive CD4+ T cells, fewer expanded clones and increased TCR diversity than the aged group, suggesting age selection. There was a strong correlation between observed TCR beta diversity and the percentage of naive T cells measured by flow cytometry.

The germline ends are 11 bases apart after V is trimmed by 5 bases and J by 0 bases. The CDR3 covers 15 residues, taking in both the cysteine and the phenylalanine. The read is trimmed to its CDR3 DNA, 45 bases read in frame from base 1. This clonotype has a single count. Its antigen target is currently unknown. Base quality data are lacking; no much larger clone is found one base away. One read offers little support. The receptor's source is a woman older than 75 in good health. The sample comprised blood. The receptor chain draws on TRBV12-3 or TRBV12-4 and TRBJ1-5, with the identity of the D gene unclear. The CDR3 region: CASSMGGDSNQPQHF. Read as DNA, the sequence is TGTGCCAGCAGTATGGGTGGGGATAGCAATCAGCCCCAGCATTTT.